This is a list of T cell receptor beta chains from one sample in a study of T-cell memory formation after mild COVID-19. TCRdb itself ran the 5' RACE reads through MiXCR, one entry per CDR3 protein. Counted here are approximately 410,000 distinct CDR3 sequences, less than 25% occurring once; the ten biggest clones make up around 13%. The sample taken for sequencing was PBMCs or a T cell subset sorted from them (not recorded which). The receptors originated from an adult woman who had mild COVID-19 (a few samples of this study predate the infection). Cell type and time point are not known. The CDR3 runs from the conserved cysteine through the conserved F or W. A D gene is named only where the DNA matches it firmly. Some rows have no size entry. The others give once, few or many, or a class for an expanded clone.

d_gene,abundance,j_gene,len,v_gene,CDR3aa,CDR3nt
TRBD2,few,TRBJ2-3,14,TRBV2,CASSRPGGRDTQYF,TGTGCCAGCAGCCGTCCGGGGGGGCGTGATACGCAGTATTTT
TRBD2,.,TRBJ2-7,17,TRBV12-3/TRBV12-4,CASTRDVVAGISYEQYF,TGTGCCAGCACCCGGGACGTGGTAGCGGGTATCTCCTACGAGCAGTACTTC
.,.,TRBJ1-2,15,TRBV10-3,CAIKIDSTIVGGYTF,TGTGCCATCAAAATCGATAGTACCATTGTCGGTGGCTACACCTTC
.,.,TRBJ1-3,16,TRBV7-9,CASSSGTSNSGNTIYF,TGTGCCAGCAGCTCCGGGACTTCCAACTCTGGAAACACCATATATTTT
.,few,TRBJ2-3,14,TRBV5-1,CASRERPNTDTQYF,TGCGCCAGCCGCGAGCGGCCAAACACAGATACGCAGTATTTT
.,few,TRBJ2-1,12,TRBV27,CATSSPRYEQFF,TGTGCCACCTCTTCCCCGCGCTATGAGCAGTTCTTC
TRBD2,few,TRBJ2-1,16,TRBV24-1,CATSDRTSWGYNEQFF,TGTGCCACCAGTGACCGGACTAGCTGGGGATACAATGAGCAGTTCTTC
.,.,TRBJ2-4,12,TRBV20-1,CSARAAGRIQYF,TGCAGTGCCAGGGCTGCGGGGAGGATTCAGTACTTC
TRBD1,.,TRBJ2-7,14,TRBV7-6,CASSPRQGRNEQYF,TGTGCCAGCAGCCCTAGACAGGGACGGAACGAGCAGTACTTC
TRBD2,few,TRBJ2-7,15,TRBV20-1,CSASRIAGGTYEQYF,TGCAGTGCTAGTAGAATAGCGGGAGGCACCTACGAGCAGTACTTC
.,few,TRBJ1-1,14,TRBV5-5,CASSPDELNTEAFF,TGTGCCAGCAGCCCGGACGAGCTGAACACTGAAGCTTTCTTT
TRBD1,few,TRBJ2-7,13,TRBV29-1,CSAQRTGSYEQYF,TGCAGCGCCCAGCGGACAGGGAGCTACGAGCAGTACTTC
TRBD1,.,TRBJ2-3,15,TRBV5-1,CASSKGQTSTDTQYF,TGCGCCAGCAGCAAGGGACAGACAAGCACAGATACGCAGTATTTT
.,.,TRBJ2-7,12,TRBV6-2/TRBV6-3,CASRTSAGQQYF,TGTGCCAGCAGAACCAGCGCAGGCCAGCAGTACTTC
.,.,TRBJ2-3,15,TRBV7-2,CASRAGSFSTDTQYF,TGTGCCAGCAGGGCCGGGAGCTTTAGCACAGATACGCAGTATTTT
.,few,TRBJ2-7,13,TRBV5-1,CASRSGRGNEQYF,TGCGCCTCAAGGAGCGGGCGCGGCAACGAGCAGTACTTC
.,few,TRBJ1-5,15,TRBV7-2,CASSLWGNSNQPQHF,TGTGCCAGCAGCTTATGGGGAAATAGCAATCAGCCCCAGCATTTT
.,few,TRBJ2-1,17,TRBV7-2,CASSLVRTSTLYNEQFF,TGTGCCAGCAGCTTAGTCCGGACTTCGACTTTATACAATGAGCAGTTCTTC
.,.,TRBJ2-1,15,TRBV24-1,CATSMRGDPYNEQFF,TGTGCCACCAGCATGAGGGGGGACCCCTACAATGAGCAGTTCTTC
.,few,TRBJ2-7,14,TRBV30,CAWKRSRPPYEQYF,TGTGCCTGGAAAAGATCGCGCCCACCATACGAGCAGTACTTC
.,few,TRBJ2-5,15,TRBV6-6,CASSPDRSRQETQYF,TGTGCCAGCAGTCCGGACAGAAGCCGCCAAGAGACCCAGTACTTC
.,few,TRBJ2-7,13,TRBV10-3,CAISATGPYEQYF,TGTGCCATCAGTGCGACAGGACCCTACGAGCAGTACTTC
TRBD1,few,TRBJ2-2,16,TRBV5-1,CASSSAGTVTTGELFF,TGCGCCAGCAGCTCAGCCGGGACAGTGACCACCGGGGAGCTGTTTTTT
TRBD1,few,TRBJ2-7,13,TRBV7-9,CASSLGQGIEQYF,TGTGCCAGCAGCTTGGGACAGGGAATAGAACAGTACTTC
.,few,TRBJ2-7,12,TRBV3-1,CASSQEFYEQYF,TGTGCCAGCAGCCAAGAATTCTACGAGCAGTACTTC
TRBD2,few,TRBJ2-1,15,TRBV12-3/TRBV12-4,CASSSLAGGPGEQFF,TGTGCCAGCAGTTCCTTAGCGGGAGGGCCAGGTGAGCAGTTCTTC
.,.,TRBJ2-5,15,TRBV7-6,CASSFNREDGETQYF,TGTGCCAGCAGCTTTAATAGGGAGGATGGAGAGACCCAGTACTTC
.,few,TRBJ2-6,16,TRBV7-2,CASSLGGATGANVLTF,TGTGCCAGCAGCTTAGGCGGGGCCACAGGGGCCAACGTCCTGACTTTC
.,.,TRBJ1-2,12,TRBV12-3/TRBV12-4,CASSLRGYGYTF,TGTGCCAGCAGTCTAAGGGGTTATGGCTACACCTTC
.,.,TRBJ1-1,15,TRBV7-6,CASSLVGQLNTEAFF,TGTGCCAGCAGCTTAGTAGGACAGCTGAACACTGAAGCTTTCTTT
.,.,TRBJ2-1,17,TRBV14,CASSSAFQVIGYNEQFF,TGTGCCAGCAGCTCCGCCTTTCAGGTTATCGGCTACAATGAGCAGTTCTTC
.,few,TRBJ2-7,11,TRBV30,CAWAMWVEQYF,TGTGCCTGGGCCATGTGGGTTGAGCAGTACTTC
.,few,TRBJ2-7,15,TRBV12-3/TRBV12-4,CASSLKSTSSYEQYF,TGTGCCAGCAGTTTGAAGAGTACGAGCTCCTACGAGCAGTACTTC
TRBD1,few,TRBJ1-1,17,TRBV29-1,CSVEEDRGAYLNTEAFF,TGCAGCGTTGAAGAGGACAGGGGGGCTTACCTGAACACTGAAGCTTTCTTT
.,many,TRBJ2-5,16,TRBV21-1,CASSKCTGTGEETQYF,TGTGCCAGCAGCAAATGCACAGGGACAGGGGAAGAGACCCAGTACTTC
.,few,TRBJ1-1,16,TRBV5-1,CASSLFLGVGNTEAFF,TGCGCCAGCAGCTTGTTTTTGGGAGTGGGGAACACTGAAGCTTTCTTT
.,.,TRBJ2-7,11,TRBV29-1,CSVVQSHEQYF,TGCAGCGTTGTACAGTCCCACGAGCAGTACTTC
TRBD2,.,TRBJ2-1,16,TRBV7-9,CASSLGLAGEADEQFF,TGTGCCAGCAGCCTCGGACTAGCGGGAGAGGCGGATGAGCAGTTCTTC
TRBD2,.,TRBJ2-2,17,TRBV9,CASSVGFLAGVPGELFF,TGTGCCAGCAGCGTAGGATTTCTAGCGGGGGTTCCTGGGGAGCTGTTTTTT
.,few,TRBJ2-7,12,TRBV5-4,CASSLGTSEQYF,TGTGCCAGCAGCTTAGGGACATCCGAGCAGTACTTC
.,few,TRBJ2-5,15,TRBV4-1,CASSQGTLALETQYF,TGCGCCAGCAGCCAGGGGACCCTCGCACTGGAGACCCAGTACTTC
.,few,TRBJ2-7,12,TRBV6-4,CTSGNLPYEQYF,TGTACCTCAGGGAATCTCCCCTACGAGCAGTACTTC
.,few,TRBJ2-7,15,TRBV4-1,CASSHLAGSNYEQYF,TGCGCCAGCAGCCATCTCGCGGGGTCCAACTACGAGCAGTACTTC